What follows are 18 T cell receptor beta chains derived from one specimen sequenced in a study of blood T cell repertoires in COVID-19. Generated by immunoSEQ multiplex PCR, the TCRdb table keeps only in-frame clones and is missing some. The table shows 140,000 or so clones, with approximately 80% occurring only once. The sequenced sample consisted of peripheral blood. These receptors all come from a man aged 70-80 years who had recovered from COVID-19.

CDR3 DNA sequence: TGTGCCAGCAGCTTGGGCGGAGGGCCAGCGACAGAGACCCAGTACTTC. Translating gives CASSLGGGPATETQYF. V and J are TRBV7-3 and TRBJ2-5, with D maybe TRBD2 (6 bases). Germline V CDR1 and CDR2: SGHTA, FQGTGA. The CDR3 runs to 16 residues. V lost 3 bases and J lost 4, with 18 bases in between.

The chain joins TRBV9 to TRBJ2-3; TRBD1 might be the D (5 bases). This CDR3 has 14 residues. V was clipped by 0 bases and J by 2 bases, with 7 bases between them. Germline V gives CDR1 SGDLS, CDR2 YYNGEE. CDR3 coding DNA: TGTGCCAGCAGCGTAGCCAGGGACACAGATACGCAGTATTTT. It specifies CASSVARDTDTQYF.

V is TRBV3-1 (or the pseudogene TRBV3-2) and J is TRBJ2-1, with 10 positions matching TRBD2. Germline CDR1 LGHDT, CDR2 YNNKEL (reference sequence). This CDR3 comprises 18 residues. J gave up 10 bases and V 2 bases, and 17 bases lay outside the gene matches. The CDR3 protein is CASSQNWVEREGVGEQFF. Written as DNA, the CDR3 is TGTGCCAGCAGCCAAAATTGGGTAGAGCGGGAGGGTGTGGGAGAGCAGTTCTTC.

This chain uses TRBV18 with TRBJ2-5; 7 bases map to TRBD1. The CDR3 extends over 15 amino acids. Germline V gives CDR1 KGHSH, CDR2 LQKENI. With 4 bases clipped from V and 7 bases from J, the junction kept 12 bases outside the gene matches. This chain's CDR3 is CASSRRVQGEATQYF. The CDR3 nucleotides read TGTGCCAGCTCACGAAGGGTCCAGGGGGAAGCGACCCAGTACTTC.

This clone showed up many times. The chain employs TRBV6-2 or TRBV6-3 and TRBJ2-3, with D perhaps TRBD2 (6 bases). V lost 8 bases and J 6 bases, leaving 21 bases between the germline ends. Germline V CDR1 and CDR2: MNHEY, SVGEGT. This CDR3 is 15 amino acids long. The CDR3 bases are TGTGCCAGCGGCCTACATCGGGGAGGACCCGATACGCAGTATTTT. Residues: CASGLHRGGPDTQYF.

This clone was detected only a few times. The chain uses TRBV11-2 and TRBJ1-2; D gene unclear. Trimming took off 4 bases at V and 6 bases at J, with 12 bases between the two ends. The CDR3 loop spans 13 amino acids. The V gene's germline CDR1 is SGHAT and CDR2 FQNNGV. CDR3 region: CASSSRAGNGYTF. The CDR3 DNA sequence: TGTGCCAGCAGCTCGCGGGCAGGCAATGGCTACACCTTC.

This rearrangement joins TRBV19 to TRBJ2-6, with 7 positions matching TRBD1. V was clipped by 1 base and J by 2 bases; unmatched bases: 2. The CDR3 is 16 amino acids. CDR1 is LNHDA, CDR2 SQIVND, per germline (reference sequence). DNA for the CDR3: TGTGCCAGTAGTATAGGGCAGGGGGCTGGGGCCAACGTCCTGACTTTC. Its protein is CASSIGQGAGANVLTF.

A single count supports this clone. Other DNA sequences in this sample translate to the same CDR3. CDR3 in DNA: TGTGCCAGCAGCCTCTCAGGGAACTCTGGAAACACCATATATTTT. The encoded protein is CASSLSGNSGNTIYF. This chain uses TRBV9 with TRBJ1-3; possibly TRBD1 for D (5 bases). The CDR3 loop spans 15 amino acids. V dropped 4 bases and J dropped 0 bases, with 11 bases sitting between them. Germline loops: CDR1 SGDLS, CDR2 YYNGEE.

The CDR3 spells CASSHPRDRGHGEKLFF. CDR3 nucleotide sequence: TGTGCCAGCAGTCACCCCCGGGACAGGGGGCACGGTGAAAAACTGTTTTTT. The V call is TRBV6-6, the J call TRBJ1-4; 12 nucleotides line up with TRBD1. From germline, CDR1 is MNHNY and CDR2 SVGAGI (reference sequence). With V trimmed by 5 bases and J by 7 bases, 11 bases remained unmatched. The CDR3 length is 17 residues.

As DNA, the CDR3 is TGCGCCAGCAGCTCCTTCACTAGCAGCTACGAGCAGTACTTC. Its translation is CASSSFTSSYEQYF. The chain combines TRBV5-1 with TRBJ2-7, with D possibly TRBD2 on 6 matching bases. Germline lookup yields CDR1 SGHRS and CDR2 YFSETQ. The CDR3 runs 14 residues. V shed 3 bases and J shed 3 bases, with 13 bases lying between them.

In this sample, this clone turned up a few times. The V call is TRBV4-1, the J call TRBJ2-3, with D possibly being TRBD2 (6 bases). This CDR3 region has 15 residues. Germline CDR1 is MGHRA and CDR2 is YSYEKL. V lost 2 bases to trimming and J lost 3 bases, with 12 bases between them. CDR3: CASSQTGVRTDTQYF. The CDR3 DNA reads TGCGCCAGCAGCCAAACGGGAGTAAGAACAGATACGCAGTATTTT.

V and J are TRBV11-2 and TRBJ2-3; 7 nucleotides agree with TRBD2. V trimming: 0 bases; J trimming: 6 bases; junction bases outside the gene matches: 3. Germline V gives CDR1 SGHAT, CDR2 FQNNGV. The CDR3 runs 14 residues. The chain's CDR3 is CASSLERGRDTQYF. The CDR3 nucleotides are TGTGCCAGCAGCTTAGAGCGGGGGAGGGATACGCAGTATTTT. The entire variable domain, with the rest obtained from reference TRBV11-2 and TRBJ2-3, is as follows: EAGVAQSPRYKIIEKRQSVAFWCNPISGHATLYWYQQILGQGPKLLIQFQNNGVVDDSQLPKDRFSAERLKGVDSTLKIQPAKLEDSAVYLCASSLERGRDTQYFGPGTRLTVL.

V is TRBV5-1 and J is TRBJ1-2, with 7 nucleotides matching TRBD1. Germline assignment: CDR1 SGHRS and CDR2 YFSETQ. The CDR3 is made up of 13 amino acids. The ends lost 0 bases at V and 8 bases at J; junction bases unmatched: 4. The CDR3 DNA reads as TGCGCCAGCAGCTTGGAGGGGGCTCGCGGCTACACCTTC. Its protein is CASSLEGARGYTF.

The V call is TRBV7-9, the J call TRBJ2-1, with TRBD1 as a possible D gene (6 bases). The ends were cut back, 1 base at V and 8 bases at J, with 12 bases in the middle. The germline V gene has CDR1 SEHNR and CDR2 FQNEAQ (reference sequence). The CDR3 is 14 residues long. The CDR3 nucleotides are TGTGCCAGCAGCTTAGGGACAGCCCTCTATGAGCAGTTCTTC. Protein product: CASSLGTALYEQFF.

The V and J genes are TRBV4-3 and TRBJ2-7; tentative D call: TRBD1 (5 bases). V was shortened by 0 bases and J by 0 bases, with 9 bases between the two germline ends. This CDR3 has 15 amino acids. Germline values: CDR1 LGHNA, CDR2 YSLEER. The CDR3 sequence: CASSQEDRGSYEQYF. For the CDR3, the DNA is TGCGCCAGCAGCCAAGAAGATAGGGGCTCCTACGAGCAGTACTTC.

V usage is TRBV27 and J usage is TRBJ1-5; D possibly corresponds to TRBD1 (5 bases). This CDR3 spans 15 amino acids. Looked up from germline, CDR1 is MNHEY and CDR2 is SMNVEV (reference sequence). Trimming took 0 bases from V and 1 from J, leaving 7 bases between them. CDR3 residues: CASSLSQGSNQPQHF. CDR3 in DNA: TGTGCCAGCAGTTTATCGCAGGGAAGCAATCAGCCCCAGCATTTT.

This chain joins TRBV27 and TRBJ1-6; TRBD1 agrees at 7 bases. Trimming removed 7 bases from V and 6 bases from J; junction bases left unmatched: 9. Germline CDR1 and CDR2: MNHEY and SMNVEV (reference sequence). This CDR3 is built from 15 residues. The CDR3 region is CASTVRGGSNSPLHF. The CDR3 bases are TGTGCCAGCACTGTCCGAGGGGGCTCTAATTCACCCCTCCACTTT.

The rearrangement uses TRBV27 and TRBJ2-7; TRBD1 is a possible D gene (5 bases). The CDR3 is made up of 18 amino acids. V was trimmed by 2 bases and J by 2 bases, leaving 22 bases between them. The germline gives CDR1 MNHEY, CDR2 SMNVEV (reference sequence). CDR3 nucleotides: TGTGCCAGCAGTTTAGCCCCGTCAGGGCAGGCTTTAACCTACGAGCAGTACTTC. This sequence encodes CASSLAPSGQALTYEQYF.